These 12 T cell receptor beta chains originate from one sample sequenced in a study of technical replicates of blood from four donors. Profiling relied on immunoSEQ multiplex PCR, and the TCRdb table lists in-frame clones only, not all of them. The sample yields about 74,000 clones, approximately 89% seen once. Sequenced material: T cells isolated from PBMCs. The receptor source for this set is a human donor in good health.

The chain carries TRBV30 and TRBJ2-1, with 11 bases matching TRBD1. The CDR3 covers 14 residues. V lost 1 base and J lost 9; bases outside the gene matches: 5. CDR1 and CDR2 (germline): GTSNPN, SVGIG (reference sequence). The CDR3 nucleotides read TGTGCCTGGAGTGGATGGACAGGGGGCGGTGAGCAGTTCTTC. Translated, it gives CAWSGWTGGGEQFF.

The CDR3 is CASSFDRGKYNEQFF. CDR3 nucleotide sequence: TGTGCCAGCAGCTTCGACAGGGGAAAGTACAATGAGCAGTTCTTC. V gene TRBV7-3 combines with J gene TRBJ2-1; 8 positions match TRBD1. The ends lost 3 bases at V and 4 bases at J; junction bases unmatched: 5. Per the germline V gene, CDR1 is SGHTA and CDR2 is FQGTGA. This CDR3 comprises 15 residues. Full variable domain (outside the CDR3, taken from reference TRBV7-3 and TRBJ2-1): GAGVSQTPSNKVTEKGKYVELRCDPISGHTALYWYRQSLGQGPEFLIYFQGTGAADDSGLPNDRFFAVRPEGSVSTLKIQRTERGDSAVYLCASSFDRGKYNEQFFGPGTRLTVL.

The CDR3 coding sequence is TGTGCCAGCTCACCATATGAGGGAAAGGAGACCCAGTACTTC. This encodes CASSPYEGKETQYF. This chain uses TRBV18 with TRBJ2-5, with D possibly being TRBD2 (5 bases). V was clipped by 2 bases and J by 5 bases, with 12 bases between them. The germline gives CDR1 KGHSH, CDR2 LQKENI. This CDR3 is built from 14 residues. Together with reference TRBV18 and TRBJ2-5, the CDR3 gives the full variable domain: NAGVMQNPRHLVRRRGQEARLRCSPMKGHSHVYWYRQLPEEGLKFMVYLQKENIIDESGMPKERFSAEFPKEGPSILRIQQVVRGDSAAYFCASSPYEGKETQYFGPGTRLLVL.

V gene TRBV21-1 combines with J gene TRBJ2-5; TRBD2 reflects the table's D call only, with no check against the DNA. TRBV21-1 is a pseudogene. This CDR3 has 14 amino acids. CDR3 sequence: CASSKIRLSGTQYF. The DNA for the CDR3 is TGTGCCAGCAGCAAAATACGGCTATCGGGGACCCAGTACTTC.

This clone was seen once. V gene TRBV7-9 combines with J gene TRBJ2-1, with 15 positions matching TRBD2. The CDR3 is made up of 17 amino acids. Trimming cost V 5 bases and J 6 bases; bases outside gene matches: 8. Per germline, CDR1 SEHNR and CDR2 FQNEAQ (reference sequence). The CDR3 region has the DNA TGTGCCAGCAGCGCCGGGACTAGCGGGAGGCCGGGCAATGAGCAGTTCTTC. Encoded protein: CASSAGTSGRPGNEQFF.

The chain links TRBV19 to TRBJ2-5; TRBD2 matches 11 bases. The CDR3 consists of 14 residues. Trimming at V came to 6 bases and at J to 3 bases, leaving 3 bases not matched to a gene. CDR1 is LNHDA, CDR2 SQIVND, per germline (reference sequence). The CDR3 region is CASSQGLAEETQYF. The CDR3 nucleotides read TGTGCCAGTAGCCAGGGACTAGCGGAAGAGACCCAGTACTTC.

The chain carries TRBV18 and TRBJ2-7; D perhaps matches TRBD1 (6 bases). The germline V gene has CDR1 KGHSH and CDR2 LQKENI. The CDR3 is 13 amino acids. Trimming stripped 3 bases from V and 6 bases from J, with 12 bases between. The CDR3 DNA reads TGTGCCAGCTCACCGGGAACAGGGCCCGAGCAGTACTTC. Protein sequence: CASSPGTGPEQYF.

The V call is TRBV2, the J call TRBJ1-1, with a weak D call TRBD1 (6 bases). CDR3 length equals 15 residues. Trimming removed 1 base from V and 1 base from J, with 10 bases in between. Per the germline V gene, CDR1 is SNHLY and CDR2 is FYNNEI. The CDR3, as DNA: TGTGCCAGCAGTGAAGAAGGGACACAGAACACTGAAGCTTTCTTT. It encodes CASSEEGTQNTEAFF.

This clone was seen only a few times. This chain joins TRBV5-6 and TRBJ1-3; tentatively, D is TRBD1 (6 bases). The germline V gene encodes CDR1 SGHDT and CDR2 YYEEEE. The CDR3 loop spans 15 amino acids. The germline V and J ends were trimmed by 3 bases and 3 bases, with 13 bases remaining between them. The CDR3 here is CASSYQTGIGNTIYF. The CDR3 coding sequence is TGTGCCAGCAGCTACCAAACAGGGATTGGAAACACCATATATTTT. Using reference TRBV5-6 and TRBJ1-3 for the parts outside the CDR3, the full variable domain is DAGVTQSPTHLIKTRGQQVTLRCSPKSGHDTVSWYQQALGQGPQFIFQYYEEEERQRGNFPDRFSGHQFPNYSSELNVNALLLGDSALYLCASSYQTGIGNTIYFGEGSWLTVV.

V and J are TRBV27 and TRBJ2-1, with TRBD2 matching 13 bases. The J segment lost 3 bases and the V segment lost 7 bases, leaving 9 bases of the junction unmatched. Germline V CDR1 and CDR2: MNHEY, SMNVEV (reference sequence). The CDR3 is 17 residues long. This CDR3 is CASTKRTSGRVYNEQFF. The CDR3 DNA reads as TGTGCCAGCACTAAACGGACTAGCGGGAGAGTCTACAATGAGCAGTTCTTC.

The chain recombines TRBV27 with TRBJ2-7; TRBD1 agrees at 8 bases. V lost 9 bases and J lost 2; bases outside the gene matches: 12. Germline V gene sequence: CDR1 MNHEY, CDR2 SMNVEV (reference sequence). CDR3 length equals 15 residues. The CDR3 coding sequence is TGTGCCAGTCTAATTTGGACAGGGCCGACCTACGAGCAGTACTTC. It is translated as CASLIWTGPTYEQYF.

The chain joins TRBV13 to TRBJ2-3, with a weak D call TRBD2 (6 bases). The CDR3 consists of 15 residues. Germline V gene data show CDR1 as PRHDT and CDR2 as FYEKMQ (reference sequence). V was clipped by 5 bases and J by 0 bases, with 12 bases between them. The CDR3 nucleotides read TGTGCCAGCAGCATGTATCTAGCGAGCACAGATACGCAGTATTTT. It specifies CASSMYLASTDTQYF. The whole variable domain, remainder taken from reference TRBV13 and TRBJ2-3, is AAGVIQSPRHLIKEKRETATLKCYPIPRHDTVYWYQQGPGQDPQFLISFYEKMQSDKGSIPDRFSAQQFSDYHSELNMSSLELGDSALYFCASSMYLASTDTQYFGPGTRLTVL.